This T cell receptor (beta chain) stems from a study of Tregs in tolerant kidney transplant recipients. Of note for this clone: Its antigen is undetermined.

Related graft donors supplied nonmyeloablative bone marrow transplants, and mixed chimerism was transient. Unstimulated regulatory T cells (CD4+CD25+CD127-), CD4+CD25- non-regulatory cells, CD4 and CD8 cells were FACS-sorted from thawed PBMCs. In germline, CDR1 is SGHTA, CDR2 FQGNSA. J was trimmed by 4 bases and V by 3 bases; bases with no gene match: 10. The CDR3 contains 16 residues. Study conclusions and caveats: Validation in larger populations is needed because few patients were studied. In tolerant patients, donor-specific Tregs outgrew total Tregs, suggesting antigen-driven expansion. The most relevant donor-specific Treg TCRbeta repertoire apparently came from expansion with activated donor B cells.

The protocol was immunoSEQ multiplex PCR, while the TCRdb copy is restricted to in-frame clones and leaves out a portion. The sample gives around 50,000 clones, approximately 89% of which show up once; 15% to 17% is in the top ten. The chain combines TRBV7-2 with TRBJ1-2; 8 nucleotides line up with TRBD1. The receptor was isolated from a human patient who received a combined kidney and bone marrow transplant. The graft donor may have contributed some T cells. Specimen: CD8+ T cells from blood (PBMCs), collected 12 months after the transplant. Written as DNA, the CDR3 is TGTGCCAGCAGCTTTGATGGCTGGACAGGGACCTATGGCTACACCTTC. It yields the protein CASSFDGWTGTYGYTF.